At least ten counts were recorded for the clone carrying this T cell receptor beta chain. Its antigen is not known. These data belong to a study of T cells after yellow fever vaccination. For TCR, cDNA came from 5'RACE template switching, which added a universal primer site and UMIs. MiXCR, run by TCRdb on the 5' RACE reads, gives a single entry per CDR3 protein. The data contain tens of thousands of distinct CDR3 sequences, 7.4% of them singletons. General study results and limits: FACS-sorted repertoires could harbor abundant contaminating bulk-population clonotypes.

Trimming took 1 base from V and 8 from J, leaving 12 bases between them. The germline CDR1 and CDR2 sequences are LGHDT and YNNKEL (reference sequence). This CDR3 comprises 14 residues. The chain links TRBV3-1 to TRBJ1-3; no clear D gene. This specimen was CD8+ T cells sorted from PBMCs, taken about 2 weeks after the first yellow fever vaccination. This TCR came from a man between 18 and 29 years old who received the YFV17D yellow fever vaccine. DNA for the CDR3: TGTGCCAGCAGCCAAGGGGAGTATCTTTACACCATATATTTT. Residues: CASSQGEYLYTIYF.